Below, one TCR beta chain is given with its context. Antigen specificity is unknown. What was amplified from RNA transcripts were TCR beta CDR3 regions. HTBI primers were employed in a first-round RT-PCR of the TCR CDR3. In TCRdb, the multiplex PCR reads were re-called with MiXCR into one record per CDR3 protein. The sample has roughly 550,000 distinct CDR3 sequences; roughly 16% are singletons. Diagnosis relied on clinical symptoms, serum thyroxine and TRAb, thyroid ultrasound and orbital computed tomography. This sample is drawn from a study of T cells in Graves' hyperthyroidism and ophthalmopathy. Overall study context: At the time of initial diagnosis and before any treatment, peripheral blood was collected.

Findings of the study overall: Blood shared most expanded thyroid clonotypes above 0.001.

Sequenced input: blood. The source of this sequence is a woman under 40 with Graves' ophthalmopathy.

CDR3 sequence (DNA): TGTGCCAGCAGTACACAGGGGAGCAATCAGCCCCAGCATTTT. As protein: CASSTQGSNQPQHF. The V and J genes are TRBV6-1 and TRBJ1-5; 7 bases are a match to TRBD1. V gave up 5 bases and J gave up 1 base; unmatched junction bases: 2. Germline V gene sequence: CDR1 MNHNS, CDR2 SASEGT. This CDR3 is 14 amino acids long.